These 2 T cell receptor beta chains originate from one sample sequenced in a study of control samples from healthy donors and cancer patients. The assay was immunoSEQ multiplex PCR, and TCRdb's table has in-frame clones only and misses some. The sample gives some 99,000 clones, over 75% of which show up once; 4% to 4.5% is in the top ten. Sequenced material: blood. These receptors all come from a human donor in good health. The donor label of this sample is uncertain.

The chain has TRBV4-1 and TRBJ2-2, with a tentative D call TRBD1 (6 bases). Trimming left V 0 bases short and J 5 bases short, with 7 bases between. The V gene's germline CDR1 is MGHRA and CDR2 YSYEKL. The CDR3 spans 14 residues. CDR3 residues: CASSQETGTGELFF. For the CDR3, the DNA is TGCGCCAGCAGCCAAGAAACAGGGACCGGGGAGCTGTTTTTT.

This clone was observed a single time. The chain is built from TRBV30 and TRBJ1-6, with D unresolved. The ends were cut back, 4 bases at V and 12 bases at J, with 16 bases in the middle. Germline-derived CDR1 and CDR2 are GTSNPN and SVGIG (reference sequence). The CDR3 covers 13 residues. CDR3 amino acids: CAWNVLTEGPLHF. The CDR3 DNA reads as TGTGCCTGGAATGTTTTGACGGAGGGACCCCTCCACTTT.